Listed below are T cell receptor beta chains from one sample, sequenced in a study of blood T cell repertoires in COVID-19. Assay used: immunoSEQ multiplex PCR; TCRdb lists only in-frame clones, some missing. The sample holds some 410,000 clones; 70% to 90% are singletons and the top ten take around 0.95%. Sequenced: PBMCs or T cells enriched from blood (not recorded which). Every receptor here comes from a woman in her 30s with acute COVID-19. Both conserved end residues are part of each CDR3.

v_gene	j_gene	len	CDR3aa
TRBV5-1	TRBJ1-1	15	CASSWTGGTRTEAFF
TRBV6-4	TRBJ1-1	13	CASSDRQNTEAFF
TRBV4-2	TRBJ2-7	15	CASSQAKSSSYEQYF
TRBV18	TRBJ1-3	18	CASSPSETARSSGNTIYF
TRBV6-5	TRBJ2-2	11	CADRVPGELFF
TRBV5-1	TRBJ1-2	15	CASSSPGQASGGYTF
TRBV28	TRBJ1-1	17	CASSLTGTGGENTEAFF
TRBV27	TRBJ2-1	15	CASSTLAASYNEQFF
TRBV20-1	TRBJ2-2	13	CSASTRGTGELFF
TRBV2	TRBJ1-4	15	CASRVQGGVNEKLFF
TRBV3-1/TRBV3-2	TRBJ2-7	12	CASSQTGYEQYF
TRBV23-1	TRBJ1-5	16	CASSQCGGRDNQPQHF
TRBV24-1	TRBJ2-5	16	CATSAAGQGAVETQYF